This T cell receptor beta chain came from a study of blood T cell repertoires in COVID-19. The data were produced by immunoSEQ multiplex PCR, yet TCRdb's version contains in-frame clones alone and is incomplete. The data contain some 260,000 clones, around 80% of them seen just once; the ten biggest clones take up around 4.1%. CDR1 is SNHLY and CDR2 is FYNNEI in the germline V gene. The germline V and J ends were trimmed by 6 bases and 13 bases, with 16 bases remaining between them. The CDR3 is 13 amino acids. The sequence came from a man aged 25 to 45 with acute COVID-19. This chain joins TRBV2 and TRBJ1-6; D ambiguous. The sequencing sample was made of PBMCs or T cells enriched from blood (not recorded which). This CDR3 is CASSPTVPGPLHF. The CDR3 DNA reads as TGTGCCAGCAGCCCGACGGTCCCGGGGCCCCTCCACTTT.